This is a list of T cell receptor beta chains from one sample in a study of identical twins. TCRdb reanalysed the 5' RACE reads using MiXCR and keeps one entry per CDR3 protein. The sample holds about 240,000 distinct CDR3 sequences, over 9.5% seen once. The sequencing input was memory T cells sorted from blood. The source is a man in his fifties in good health. The conserved cysteine and the conserved F or W are not part of the CDR3 here. The D gene is left open where the match is weak.

cdr3_aa d_call j_call v_call
SATMGLAVYEQY TRBD2 TRBJ2-7 TRBV20-1
ASSPGRGTDTQY TRBD2 TRBJ2-3 TRBV7-2
ATSRTGGVGYT TRBD1 TRBJ1-2 TRBV15
ASSPINSPSGRYEQY - TRBJ2-7 TRBV18
ASRGGTGVDTQY TRBD1 TRBJ2-3 TRBV12-3/TRBV12-4
SVRTTDSTDTQY - TRBJ2-3 TRBV20-1
ASSQVIGLYEQY - TRBJ2-7 TRBV4-2
ASSPGVSGNAEAF - TRBJ1-1 TRBV7-9
AIMRTSGMVDTQY TRBD2 TRBJ2-3 TRBV10-3
SARDPSVYNEQF - TRBJ2-1 TRBV20-1
ASSEGQTPQETQY - TRBJ2-5 TRBV9
SARDPRTSSYEQY - TRBJ2-7 TRBV20-1
ASSPLMGAAYEQY - TRBJ2-7 TRBV27
SATDRKNSYEQY TRBD1 TRBJ2-7 TRBV20-1
ASSFGPKGTQY - TRBJ2-5 TRBV12-3/TRBV12-4
ASSPSSYNSPLH - TRBJ1-6 TRBV27
ASSWTDYEQY - TRBJ2-7 TRBV12-3/TRBV12-4
ASRTRLRNYNEQF - TRBJ2-1 TRBV12-3/TRBV12-4
SAARGLTLTGELF TRBD2 TRBJ2-2 TRBV20-1
ASSLADGTNYGYT - TRBJ1-2 TRBV5-1
ASSQDRVGYT - TRBJ1-2 TRBV3-1
ASSQKVGELF - TRBJ2-2 TRBV6-2/TRBV6-3
ASSYGTSGTYEQY TRBD2 TRBJ2-7 TRBV12-3/TRBV12-4
SAMLAGVRANEQF TRBD2 TRBJ2-1 TRBV20-1
SATGWEKTEAF - TRBJ1-1 TRBV20-1
ASSPQTGGVNTEAF TRBD1 TRBJ1-1 TRBV18
ASSPGTRDHEQY TRBD2 TRBJ2-7 TRBV7-2
SARGGDRRGEPDTQY - TRBJ2-3 TRBV20-1
ASSSGGPNEKLF - TRBJ1-4 TRBV27
ASSYSSGTGGNSPLH TRBD1 TRBJ1-6 TRBV6-5
ASSDLYLADYNEQF TRBD2 TRBJ2-1 TRBV25-1
ASSPSGRGDEQF TRBD2 TRBJ2-1 TRBV7-3
ASSPPPGGLGGHIQY TRBD2 TRBJ2-4 TRBV7-2
SATKRGGATGELF - TRBJ2-2 TRBV20-1
ASSIGTSKKAF - TRBJ1-1 TRBV7-2
ASSLSGGRYEQY TRBD2 TRBJ2-7 TRBV4-3
ATSRDLEGWVAEAF - TRBJ1-1 TRBV15
ASSIVGGAHQPQH - TRBJ1-5 TRBV19
ASSHSWERQGASDTQY TRBD1 TRBJ2-3 TRBV3-1
SAPEQDEKLF - TRBJ1-4 TRBV20-1
ASTKVNIQY - TRBJ2-4 TRBV28
ASSTHVGVYTEAF - TRBJ1-1 TRBV28
ASREATGGRGELF TRBD1 TRBJ2-2 TRBV6-1
ASSVELGTGEQY - TRBJ2-7 TRBV9
ASSLSGLGTGELF - TRBJ2-2 TRBV12-3/TRBV12-4